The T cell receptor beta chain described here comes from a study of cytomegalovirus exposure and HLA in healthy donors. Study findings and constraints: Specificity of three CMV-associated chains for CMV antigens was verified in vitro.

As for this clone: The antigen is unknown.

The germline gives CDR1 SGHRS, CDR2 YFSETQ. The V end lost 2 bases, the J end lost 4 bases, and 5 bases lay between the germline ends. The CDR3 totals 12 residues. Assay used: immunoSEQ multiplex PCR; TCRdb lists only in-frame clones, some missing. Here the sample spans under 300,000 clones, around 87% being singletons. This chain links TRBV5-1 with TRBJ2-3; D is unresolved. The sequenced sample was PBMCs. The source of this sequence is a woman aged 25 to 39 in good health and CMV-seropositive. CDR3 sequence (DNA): TGCGCCAGCAGCTTTTGGCCAGATACGCAGTATTTT. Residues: CASSFWPDTQYF.